Shown below are 18 T cell receptor beta chains from a single sample sequenced in a study of cytomegalovirus exposure and HLA in healthy donors. With 60 Vbeta and 13 Jbeta primers, the PCR was carried out. Repertoires were generated with immunoSEQ multiplex PCR, while TCRdb's copy carries only in-frame clones and drops some. The table gives 100,000 to 150,000 clones; the top ten clones make up more than 1.5% of it. Sequenced material: PBMCs. The receptors were sampled from a woman aged 40 to 50 in good health and CMV-seropositive.

The J gene is TRBJ1-4, the V gene TRBV6-1; D is uncertain. This CDR3 comprises 15 residues. Germline assignment: CDR1 MNHNS and CDR2 SASEGT. V was clipped by 3 bases and J by 10 bases, with 18 bases between them. The CDR3 region has the DNA TGTGCCAGCAGTGAGGGTCATACTCCTCGGGGAAAACTGTTTTTT. Its translation is CASSEGHTPRGKLFF.

The chain uses TRBV6-4 and TRBJ2-3; D perhaps matches TRBD2 (5 bases). Trimming removed 6 bases at V and 3 bases at J, with 10 bases between. Germline V lookup: CDR1 MRHNA, CDR2 SNTAGT. The CDR3 runs 13 residues. This CDR3 is CASSLERTDTQYF. DNA for the CDR3: TGTGCCAGCAGCCTAGAGCGGACAGATACGCAGTATTTT.

This rearrangement joins TRBV25-1 to TRBJ2-7, with a possible D match to TRBD2 (5 bases). The V gene's germline CDR1 is MGHDK and CDR2 SYGVNS. The germline V and J ends were trimmed by 3 bases and 3 bases, with 12 bases remaining between them. This CDR3 region has 14 residues. This chain's CDR3 is CASSDQRNVYEQYF. The CDR3 DNA is TGTGCCAGCAGTGACCAGCGGAATGTCTACGAGCAGTACTTC.

The rearrangement joins TRBV7-8 to TRBJ2-5, with TRBD1 matching over 7 bases. The better agreement between TRBJ2-7 and the DNA end casts doubt on the J call. Looked up from germline, CDR1 is SGHVS and CDR2 is FQNEAQ. This CDR3 contains 14 residues. CDR3 protein: CASSVKTGSFEQYF. CDR3 DNA sequence: TGTGCCAGCAGCGTTAAGACAGGGTCATTCGAGCAGTACTTC.

The genes are TRBV5-4 and TRBJ2-5; 12 bases align to TRBD2. The J call may be in error: the DNA end matches TRBJ2-7 better. This CDR3 has 14 residues. Germline V lookup: CDR1 SGHNT, CDR2 YYREEE (reference sequence). The CDR3 here is CASRTSGSPYEQYF. CDR3 sequence (DNA): TGTGCCAGCAGGACTAGCGGGAGTCCCTACGAGCAGTACTTC.

This chain joins TRBV19 and TRBJ1-1; D might be TRBD1 (5 bases). V gave up 11 bases and J gave up 5 bases, with 27 bases separating them. This CDR3 region has 16 residues. Germline V CDR1 and CDR2: LNHDA, SQIVND (reference sequence). This CDR3 is CAAAVQGLGSRTEAFF. Here the CDR3 DNA reads TGTGCCGCCGCGGTTCAGGGTTTGGGTTCCCGGACTGAAGCTTTCTTT. Drawing the rest from reference TRBV19 and TRBJ1-1, the complete variable domain is DGGITQSPKYLFRKEGQNVTLSCEQNLNHDAMYWYRQDPGQGLRLIYYSQIVNDFQKGDIAEGYSVSREKKESFPLTVTSAQKNPTAFYLCAAAVQGLGSRTEAFFGQGTRLTVV.

The chain has TRBV9 and TRBJ2-2; TRBD2 agrees at 7 bases. The CDR3 runs to 16 residues. J lost 3 bases, V lost 4 bases, and 9 bases had no gene match. Germline V gives CDR1 SGDLS, CDR2 YYNGEE. CDR3 region: CASSPRDGGDTGELFF. The CDR3 DNA is TGTGCCAGCAGCCCGAGGGATGGGGGGGACACCGGGGAGCTGTTTTTT.

The chain links TRBV28 to TRBJ2-2; D call uncertain. The CDR3 has 13 amino acids. CDR1 is MDHEN and CDR2 is SYDVKM in the germline V gene. V gave up 2 bases and J gave up 6 bases, with 7 bases separating them. For the CDR3, the DNA is TGTGCCAGCAGTTTACTAGGTGCCGGGGAGCTGTTTTTT. It specifies CASSLLGAGELFF.

The CDR3 nucleotides are TGTGCCAGCAGTTCCTATAGCGGGAGAGAGGACACCGGGGAGCTGTTTTTT. Protein: CASSSYSGREDTGELFF. The rearrangement links TRBV27 to TRBJ2-2; 9 nucleotides agree with TRBD2. In germline, CDR1 is MNHEY, CDR2 SMNVEV (reference sequence). The CDR3 runs 17 residues. Losses at the gene ends were 4 bases for V and 3 bases for J; bases not matched to a gene: 9.

The chain links TRBV6-5 to TRBJ1-1; D remains unclear. This CDR3 is built from 13 residues. The germline V gene has CDR1 MNHEY and CDR2 SVGAGI. Trimming took 7 bases from V and 3 from J, leaving 12 bases between them. CDR3 DNA sequence: TGTGCCAGCACCCGTGGCCGGGACACTGAAGCTTTCTTT. This translates into CASTRGRDTEAFF.

This chain uses TRBV2 with TRBJ2-1; perhaps TRBD1 as D (6 bases). The V end was cut by 7 bases, the J end by 9 bases, with 13 bases between. The CDR3 extends over 12 amino acids. Germline loops: CDR1 SNHLY, CDR2 FYNNEI. The chain's CDR3 is CASKAGAFEQFF. In DNA form, the CDR3 reads TGTGCCAGCAAGGCAGGGGCATTTGAGCAGTTCTTC.

V usage is TRBV27 and J usage is TRBJ2-7; TRBD2 matches at 11 bases. The V segment lost 4 bases and the J segment 0 bases; nucleotides outside the gene matches: 5. This CDR3 is built from 16 residues. Per germline, CDR1 MNHEY and CDR2 SMNVEV (reference sequence). In DNA, the CDR3 is TGTGCCAGCAGTTCCCTACTAGCGGGAGTCTCCTACGAGCAGTACTTC. Amino acid sequence: CASSSLLAGVSYEQYF.

This chain joins TRBV5-1 and TRBJ2-1, with 14 bases that match TRBD2. The V segment lost 4 bases and the J segment 10 bases; nucleotides outside the gene matches: 10. This CDR3 spans 16 amino acids. Germline values: CDR1 SGHRS, CDR2 YFSETQ. CDR3 in amino acids: CASSGGLAGVQGEQFF. The CDR3 region has the DNA TGCGCCAGCAGCGGGGGACTAGCGGGAGTTCAGGGGGAGCAGTTCTTC.

The chain links TRBV5-5 to TRBJ1-2, with D possibly being TRBD1 (6 bases). V lost 4 bases and J lost 8, with 18 bases in between. The CDR3 is made up of 14 amino acids. Germline loops: CDR1 SGHKS, CDR2 YYEKEE (reference sequence). DNA of the CDR3: TGTGCCAGCAGCGCCGAGGGGGAGTTGGGAGGCTACACCTTC. Translating it yields CASSAEGELGGYTF.

The chain employs TRBV28 and TRBJ2-5, with TRBD2 matching 9 bases. The CDR3 runs to 13 residues. The germline gives CDR1 MDHEN, CDR2 SYDVKM. V shed 7 bases, J shed 9 bases, and the junction held 9 bases outside the gene matches. The CDR3 coding sequence is TGTGCCAGCAAATTAGCGGGAGAGCCGGCCCAGTACTTC. The encoded protein is CASKLAGEPAQYF.

The J gene is TRBJ2-5, the V gene TRBV5-4; TRBD2 matches 8 bases. V trimming: 2 bases; J trimming: 4 bases; junction bases outside the gene matches: 4. This CDR3 has 14 residues. Germline CDR1 SGHNT, CDR2 YYREEE (reference sequence). CDR3 residues: CASSFPGGRETQYF. In nucleotides, the CDR3 is TGTGCCAGCAGCTTCCCGGGAGGGAGAGAGACCCAGTACTTC.

The V call is TRBV7-2, the J call TRBJ1-1; weak D call: TRBD1 (6 bases). The V gene lost 3 bases and the J gene lost 11 bases, with 13 bases spanning the gap. The germline V gene has CDR1 SGHTA and CDR2 FQGNSA. The CDR3 extends over 12 amino acids. In DNA form, the CDR3 reads TGTGCCAGCAGCTTTATGGACAGAAGGGCTTTCTTT. This translates into CASSFMDRRAFF.

The rearrangement links TRBV6-6 to TRBJ1-1; TRBD1 is a possible D gene (6 bases). Germline V gene lookup returns CDR1 MNHNY and CDR2 SVGAGI (reference sequence). Trimming left V 5 bases short and J 1 base short, with 11 bases between. CDR3 length equals 14 residues. CDR3 amino acids: CASSPGTPNTEAFF. The CDR3 bases are TGTGCCAGCAGTCCTGGGACACCGAACACTGAAGCTTTCTTT.